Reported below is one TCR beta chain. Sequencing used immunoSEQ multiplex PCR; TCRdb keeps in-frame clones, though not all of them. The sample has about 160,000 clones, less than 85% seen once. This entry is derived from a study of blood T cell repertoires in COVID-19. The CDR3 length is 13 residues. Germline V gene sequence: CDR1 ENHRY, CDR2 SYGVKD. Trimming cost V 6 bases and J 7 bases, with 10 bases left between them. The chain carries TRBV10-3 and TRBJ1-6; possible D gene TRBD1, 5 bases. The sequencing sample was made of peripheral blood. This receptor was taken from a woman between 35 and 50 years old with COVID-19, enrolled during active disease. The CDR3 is CAIRDSSNSPLHF. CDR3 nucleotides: TGTGCCATCAGAGACAGTTCCAATTCACCCCTCCACTTT.